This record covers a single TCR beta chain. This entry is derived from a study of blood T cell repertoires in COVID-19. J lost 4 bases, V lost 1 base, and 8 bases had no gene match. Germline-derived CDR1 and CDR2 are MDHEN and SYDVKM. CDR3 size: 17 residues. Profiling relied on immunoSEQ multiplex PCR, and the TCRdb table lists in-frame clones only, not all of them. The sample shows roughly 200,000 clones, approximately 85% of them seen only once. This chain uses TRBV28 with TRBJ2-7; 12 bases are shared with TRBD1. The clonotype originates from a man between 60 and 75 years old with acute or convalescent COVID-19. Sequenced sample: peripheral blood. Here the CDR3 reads CASSLFPGQGARYEQYF. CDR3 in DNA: TGTGCCAGCAGTTTATTCCCGGGACAGGGGGCGCGTTACGAGCAGTACTTC.